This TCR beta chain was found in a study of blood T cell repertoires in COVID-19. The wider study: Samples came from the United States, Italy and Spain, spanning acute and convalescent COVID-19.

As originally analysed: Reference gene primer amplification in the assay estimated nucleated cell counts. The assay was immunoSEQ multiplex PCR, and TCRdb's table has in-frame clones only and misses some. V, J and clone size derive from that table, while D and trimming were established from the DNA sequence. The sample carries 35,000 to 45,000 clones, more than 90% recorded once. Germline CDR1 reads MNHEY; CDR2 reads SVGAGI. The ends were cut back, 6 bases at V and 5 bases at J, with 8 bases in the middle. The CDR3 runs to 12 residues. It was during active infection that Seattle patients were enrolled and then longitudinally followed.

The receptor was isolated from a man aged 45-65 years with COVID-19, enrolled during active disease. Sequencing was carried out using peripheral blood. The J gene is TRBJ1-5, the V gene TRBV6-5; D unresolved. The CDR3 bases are TGTGCCAGCAGCTCCCAGGATCAGCCCCAGCATTTT. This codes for CASSSQDQPQHF.